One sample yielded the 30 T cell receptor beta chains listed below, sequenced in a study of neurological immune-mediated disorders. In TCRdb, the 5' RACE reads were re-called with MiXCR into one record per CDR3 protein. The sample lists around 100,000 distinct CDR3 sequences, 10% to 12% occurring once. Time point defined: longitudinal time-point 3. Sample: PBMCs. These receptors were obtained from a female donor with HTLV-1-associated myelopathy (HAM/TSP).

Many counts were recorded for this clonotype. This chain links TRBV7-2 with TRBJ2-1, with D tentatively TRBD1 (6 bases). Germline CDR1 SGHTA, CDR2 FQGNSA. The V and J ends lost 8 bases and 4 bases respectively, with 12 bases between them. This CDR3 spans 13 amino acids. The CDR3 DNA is TGTGCCAGCGGAGACAGGCAATACAATGAGCAGTTCTTC. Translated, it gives CASGDRQYNEQFF.

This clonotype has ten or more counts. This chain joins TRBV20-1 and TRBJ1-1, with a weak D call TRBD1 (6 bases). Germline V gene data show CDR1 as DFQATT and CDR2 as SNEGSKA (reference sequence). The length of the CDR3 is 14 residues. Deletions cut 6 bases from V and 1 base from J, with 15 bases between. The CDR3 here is CSARSGHRNTEAFF. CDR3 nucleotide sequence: TGCAGTGCCCGTTCGGGACATAGGAACACTGAAGCTTTCTTT.

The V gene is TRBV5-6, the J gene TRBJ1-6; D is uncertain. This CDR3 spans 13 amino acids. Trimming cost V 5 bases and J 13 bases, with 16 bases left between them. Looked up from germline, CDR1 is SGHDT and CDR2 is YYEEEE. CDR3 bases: TGTGCCAGCAGTACTAGAAGGGAGCCGCCCCTCCACTTT. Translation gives CASSTRREPPLHF.

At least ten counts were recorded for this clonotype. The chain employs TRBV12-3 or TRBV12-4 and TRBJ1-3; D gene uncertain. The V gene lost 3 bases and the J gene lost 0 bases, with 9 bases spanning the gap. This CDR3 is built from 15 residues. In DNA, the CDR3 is TGTGCCAGCAGTTTCGGCCGGAGCTCTGGAAACACCATATATTTT. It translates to CASSFGRSSGNTIYF.

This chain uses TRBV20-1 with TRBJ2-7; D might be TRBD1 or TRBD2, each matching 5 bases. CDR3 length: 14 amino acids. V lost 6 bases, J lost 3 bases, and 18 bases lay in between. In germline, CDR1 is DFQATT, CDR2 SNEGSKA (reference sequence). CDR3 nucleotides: TGCAGTGCACCCAAGGGGTGGGGGTGCTACGAGCAGTACTTC. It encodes CSAPKGWGCYEQYF.

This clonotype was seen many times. CDR3 residues: CASSPVGGSSTDTQYF. The DNA of the CDR3 is TGCGCCAGCAGCCCGGTGGGGGGGTCAAGCACAGATACGCAGTATTTT. The chain combines TRBV5-1 with TRBJ2-3; 7 nucleotides agree with TRBD2. Looked up from germline, CDR1 is SGHRS and CDR2 is YFSETQ. The CDR3 totals 16 residues. V was pared by 4 bases and J by 0 bases, with 8 bases of the junction left unmatched.

The CDR3 nucleotides read TGTGCCAGCAGTTTAAGGCAGATGGATGAAAAACTGTTTTTT. Its protein product is CASSLRQMDEKLFF. The chain recombines TRBV12-3 or TRBV12-4 with TRBJ1-4, with no clear D. The CDR3 runs 14 residues. V lost 2 bases and J lost 6, with 10 bases in between.

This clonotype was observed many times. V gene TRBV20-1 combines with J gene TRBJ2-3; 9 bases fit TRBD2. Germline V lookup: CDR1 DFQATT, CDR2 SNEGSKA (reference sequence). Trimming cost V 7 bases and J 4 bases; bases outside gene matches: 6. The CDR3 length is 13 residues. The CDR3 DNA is TGCAGTGTGTCTAGCGGGGCCGCAGATACGCAGTATTTT. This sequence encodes CSVSSGAADTQYF.

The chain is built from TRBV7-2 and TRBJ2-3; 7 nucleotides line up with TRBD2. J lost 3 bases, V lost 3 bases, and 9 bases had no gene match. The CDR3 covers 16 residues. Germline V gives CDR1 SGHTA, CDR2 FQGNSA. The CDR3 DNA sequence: TGTGCCAGCAGCTTCTATGGAAGGCGGGGGACAGATACGCAGTATTTT. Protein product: CASSFYGRRGTDTQYF.

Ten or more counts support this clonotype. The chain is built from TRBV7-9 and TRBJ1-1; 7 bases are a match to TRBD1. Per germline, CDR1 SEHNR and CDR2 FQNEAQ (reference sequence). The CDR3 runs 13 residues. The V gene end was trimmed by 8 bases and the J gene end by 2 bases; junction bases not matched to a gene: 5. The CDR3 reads CASSGQTNTEAFF. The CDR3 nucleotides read TGTGCCAGCTCGGGACAGACTAACACTGAAGCTTTCTTT.

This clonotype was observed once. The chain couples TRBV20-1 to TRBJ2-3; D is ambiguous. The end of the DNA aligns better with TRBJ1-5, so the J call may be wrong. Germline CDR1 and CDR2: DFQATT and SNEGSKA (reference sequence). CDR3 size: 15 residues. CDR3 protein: CSATRLAGGPDTQHF. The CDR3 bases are TGCAGTGCTACCCGACTAGCGGGTGGGCCAGATACGCAGCATTTT.

The CDR3 spells CSAPGWVTDTQYF. DNA of the CDR3: TGCAGTGCCCCCGGTTGGGTCACAGATACGCAGTATTTT. The rearrangement uses TRBV20-1 and TRBJ2-3; D ambiguous. V was shortened by 6 bases and J by 2 bases, with 12 bases between the two germline ends. The CDR3 is 13 residues long. Germline V gene data show CDR1 as DFQATT and CDR2 as SNEGSKA (reference sequence).

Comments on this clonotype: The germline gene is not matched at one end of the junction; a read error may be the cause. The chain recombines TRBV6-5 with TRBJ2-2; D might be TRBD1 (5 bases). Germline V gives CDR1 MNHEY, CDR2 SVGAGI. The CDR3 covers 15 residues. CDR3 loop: CASSLGRANTEEMFF. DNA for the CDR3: TGTGCCAGCAGTTTGGGCAGGGCGAACACCGAGGAGATGTTTTTT.

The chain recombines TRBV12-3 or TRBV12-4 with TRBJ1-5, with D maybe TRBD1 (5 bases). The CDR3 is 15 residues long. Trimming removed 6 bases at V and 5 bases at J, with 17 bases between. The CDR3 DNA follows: TGTGCCAGCAGCCCCCAGGGTGCAGGCTATCAGCCCCAGCATTTT. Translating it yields CASSPQGAGYQPQHF.

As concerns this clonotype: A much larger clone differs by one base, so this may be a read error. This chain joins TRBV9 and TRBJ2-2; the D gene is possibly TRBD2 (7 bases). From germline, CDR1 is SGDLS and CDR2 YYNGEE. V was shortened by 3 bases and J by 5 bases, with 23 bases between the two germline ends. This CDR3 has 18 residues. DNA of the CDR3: TGTGCCAGCAGCGCTACATGGGGCCGGGGGGCTTGGACCGGGGAGCTGTTTTTT. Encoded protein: CASSATWGRGAWTGELFF.

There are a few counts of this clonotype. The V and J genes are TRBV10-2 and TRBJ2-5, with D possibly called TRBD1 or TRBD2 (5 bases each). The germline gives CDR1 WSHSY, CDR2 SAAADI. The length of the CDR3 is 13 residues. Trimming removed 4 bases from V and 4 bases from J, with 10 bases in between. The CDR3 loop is CASSGGLRETQYF. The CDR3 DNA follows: TGCGCCAGCAGTGGGGGGTTAAGAGAGACCCAGTACTTC.

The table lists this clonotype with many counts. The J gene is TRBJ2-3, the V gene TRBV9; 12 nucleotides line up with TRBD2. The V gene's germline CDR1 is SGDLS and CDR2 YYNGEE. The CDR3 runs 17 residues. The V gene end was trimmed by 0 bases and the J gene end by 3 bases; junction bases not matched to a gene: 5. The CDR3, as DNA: TGTGCCAGCAGCGTAGCTCCACTAGCGGGGGGAACAGATACGCAGTATTTT. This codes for CASSVAPLAGGTDTQYF.

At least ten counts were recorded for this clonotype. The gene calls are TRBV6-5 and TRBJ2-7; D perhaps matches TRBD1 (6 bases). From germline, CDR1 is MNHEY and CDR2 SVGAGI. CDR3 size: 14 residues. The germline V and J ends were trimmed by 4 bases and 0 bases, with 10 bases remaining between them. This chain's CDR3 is CASSSTGSSYEQYF. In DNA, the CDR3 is TGTGCCAGCAGTTCTACAGGGAGCTCCTACGAGCAGTACTTC.

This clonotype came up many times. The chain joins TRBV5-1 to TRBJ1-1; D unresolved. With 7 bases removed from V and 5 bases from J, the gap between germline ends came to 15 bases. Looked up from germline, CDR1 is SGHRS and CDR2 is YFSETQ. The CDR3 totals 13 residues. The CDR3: CASGWSARTEAFF. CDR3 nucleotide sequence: TGCGCCAGCGGGTGGTCGGCACGGACTGAAGCTTTCTTT.

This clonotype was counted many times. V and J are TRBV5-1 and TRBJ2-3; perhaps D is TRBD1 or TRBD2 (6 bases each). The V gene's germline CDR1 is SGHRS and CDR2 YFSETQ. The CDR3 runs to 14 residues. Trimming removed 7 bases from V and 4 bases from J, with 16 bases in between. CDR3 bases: TGCGCCAGCCGCACCGGGGGCGGCGCAGATACGCAGTATTTT. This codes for CASRTGGGADTQYF.

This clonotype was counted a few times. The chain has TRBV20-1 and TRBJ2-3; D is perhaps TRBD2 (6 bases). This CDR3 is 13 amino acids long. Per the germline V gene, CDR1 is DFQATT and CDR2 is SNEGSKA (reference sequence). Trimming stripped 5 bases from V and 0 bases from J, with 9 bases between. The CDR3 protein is CSAPRGSTDTQYF. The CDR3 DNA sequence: TGCAGTGCTCCTCGGGGGAGCACAGATACGCAGTATTTT.

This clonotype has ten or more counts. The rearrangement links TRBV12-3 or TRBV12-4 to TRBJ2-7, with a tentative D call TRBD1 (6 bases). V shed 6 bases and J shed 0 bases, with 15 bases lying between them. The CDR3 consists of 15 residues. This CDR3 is CASSTTRDTSYEQYF. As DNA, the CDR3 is TGTGCCAGCAGCACCACAAGGGACACCTCCTACGAGCAGTACTTC.

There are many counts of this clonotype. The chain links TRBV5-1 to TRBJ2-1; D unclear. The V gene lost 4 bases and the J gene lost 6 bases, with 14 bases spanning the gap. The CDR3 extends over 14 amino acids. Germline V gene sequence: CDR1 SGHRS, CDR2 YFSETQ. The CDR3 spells CASSGVGLGNEQFF. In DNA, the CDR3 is TGCGCCAGCAGCGGGGTGGGCCTAGGCAATGAGCAGTTCTTC.

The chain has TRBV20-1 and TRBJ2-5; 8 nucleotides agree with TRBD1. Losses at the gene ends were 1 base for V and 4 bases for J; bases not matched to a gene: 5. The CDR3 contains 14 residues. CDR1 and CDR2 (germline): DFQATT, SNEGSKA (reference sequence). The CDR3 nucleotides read TGCAGTGCTAGAGTTCCGGGACAGGCAGAGACCCAGTACTTC. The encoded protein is CSARVPGQAETQYF.

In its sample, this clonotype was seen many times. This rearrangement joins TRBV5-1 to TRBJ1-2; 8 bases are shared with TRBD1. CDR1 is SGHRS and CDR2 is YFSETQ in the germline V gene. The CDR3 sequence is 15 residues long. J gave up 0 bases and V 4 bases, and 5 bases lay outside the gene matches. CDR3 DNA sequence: TGCGCCAGCAGCCTCGGGGACAGGTCTAACTATGGCTACACCTTC. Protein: CASSLGDRSNYGYTF.

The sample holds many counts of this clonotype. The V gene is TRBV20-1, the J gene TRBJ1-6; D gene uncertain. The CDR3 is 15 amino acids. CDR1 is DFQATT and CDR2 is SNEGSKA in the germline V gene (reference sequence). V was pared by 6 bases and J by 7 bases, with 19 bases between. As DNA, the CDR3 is TGCAGTGCCACAATTAAACTAACTCCCAATTCACCCCTCCACTTT. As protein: CSATIKLTPNSPLHF.

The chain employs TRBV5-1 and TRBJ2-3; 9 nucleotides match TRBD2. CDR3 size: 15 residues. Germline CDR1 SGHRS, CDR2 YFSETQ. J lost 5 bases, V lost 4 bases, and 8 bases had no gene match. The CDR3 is CASSHSSGVRDTQYF. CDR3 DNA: TGCGCCAGCAGCCATTCTAGCGGGGTTCGAGATACGCAGTATTTT.

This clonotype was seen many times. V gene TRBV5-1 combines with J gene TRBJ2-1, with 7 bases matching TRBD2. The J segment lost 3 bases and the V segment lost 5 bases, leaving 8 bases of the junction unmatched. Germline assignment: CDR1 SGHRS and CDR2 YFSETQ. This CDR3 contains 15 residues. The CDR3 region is CASRFTSALYNEQFF. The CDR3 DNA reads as TGCGCCAGCAGATTTACTAGCGCCCTCTACAATGAGCAGTTCTTC.

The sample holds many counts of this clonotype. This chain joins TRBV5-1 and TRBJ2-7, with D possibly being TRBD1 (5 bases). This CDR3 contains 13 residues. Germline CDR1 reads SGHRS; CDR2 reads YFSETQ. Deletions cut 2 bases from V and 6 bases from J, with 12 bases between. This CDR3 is CASSFPREGEQYF. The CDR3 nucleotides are TGCGCCAGCAGCTTTCCCAGGGAAGGCGAGCAGTACTTC.

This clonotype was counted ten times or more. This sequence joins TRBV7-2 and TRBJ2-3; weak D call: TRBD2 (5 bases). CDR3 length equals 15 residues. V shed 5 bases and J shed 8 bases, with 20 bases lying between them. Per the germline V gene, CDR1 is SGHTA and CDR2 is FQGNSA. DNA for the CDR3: TGTGCCAGCAGCCAGAACACCCCGAGGGTGGGTACGCAGTATTTT. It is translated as CASSQNTPRVGTQYF.